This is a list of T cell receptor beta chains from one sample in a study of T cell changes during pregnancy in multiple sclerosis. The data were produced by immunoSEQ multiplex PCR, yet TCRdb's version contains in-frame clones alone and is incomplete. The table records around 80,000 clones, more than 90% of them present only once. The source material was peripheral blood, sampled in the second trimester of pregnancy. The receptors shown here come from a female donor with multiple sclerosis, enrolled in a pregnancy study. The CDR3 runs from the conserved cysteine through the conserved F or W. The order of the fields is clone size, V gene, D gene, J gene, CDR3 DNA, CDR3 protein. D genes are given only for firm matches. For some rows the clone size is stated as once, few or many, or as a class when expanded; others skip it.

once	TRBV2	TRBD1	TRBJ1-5	TGTGCCAGCAGTGAAGTGACAGGGGATCAGCCCCAGCATTTT	CASSEVTGDQPQHF
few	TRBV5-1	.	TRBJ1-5	TGCGCCAGCAGCTTGGTGGGGGCAGGGGCCCAAAATCAGCCCCAGCATTTT	CASSLVGAGAQNQPQHF
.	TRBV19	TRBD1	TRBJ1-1	TGTGCCAGTAGTACTGGACAGGGACTGAACACTGAAGCTTTCTTT	CASSTGQGLNTEAFF
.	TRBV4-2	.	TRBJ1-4	TGTGCCAGCAGCCTAGAAGGACAGTTTAATGAAAAACTGTTTTTT	CASSLEGQFNEKLFF
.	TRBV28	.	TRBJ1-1	TGTGCCAGCAGTTTCCAGACACCTTTATTTATGAACACTGAAGCTTTCTTT	CASSFQTPLFMNTEAFF
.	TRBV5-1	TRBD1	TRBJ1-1	TGCGCCAGCAGCCCCCGGTCGACAGGGTACACTGAAGCTTTCTTT	CASSPRSTGYTEAFF
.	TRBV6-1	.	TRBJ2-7	TGTGCCAGCAGTGAATCTAGGTCGGACTACGAGCAGTACTTC	CASSESRSDYEQYF
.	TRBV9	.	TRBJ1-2	TGTGCCAGCAGCGTAGACCTGGGCTCCCTTAACTATGGCTACACCTTC	CASSVDLGSLNYGYTF
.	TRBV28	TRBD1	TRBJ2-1	TGTGCCAGCAACAAGGGACAGGTAAACAATGAGCAGTTCTTC	CASNKGQVNNEQFF
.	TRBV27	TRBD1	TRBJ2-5	TGTGCCAGCAGTCCCTGGACAGGTGGAGAGACCCAGTACTTC	CASSPWTGGETQYF
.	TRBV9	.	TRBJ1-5	TGTGCCAGCAGCGGGGGGGGAGGGAGCAATCAGCCCCAGCATTTT	CASSGGGGSNQPQHF
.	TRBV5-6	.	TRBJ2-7	TGTGCCAGCAGCTTGAGTGGGGCGGAGACCTACGAGCAGTACTTC	CASSLSGAETYEQYF
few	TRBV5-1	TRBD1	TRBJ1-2	TGCGCCAGCAGCTTTGGGACAGGGGGAGGTGGCTACACCTTC	CASSFGTGGGGYTF
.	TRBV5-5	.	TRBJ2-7	TGTGCCAGCAGCTACCCCCCCGAGTACGAGCAGTACTTC	CASSYPPEYEQYF
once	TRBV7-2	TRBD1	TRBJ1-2	TGTGCCAGCAGCTTAGGGGGACAGGGGGCGATTGTATATGGCTACACCTTC	CASSLGGQGAIVYGYTF
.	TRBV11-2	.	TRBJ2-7	TGTGCCAGCAGCTGGACAGCCCCTACCTACGAGCAGTACTTC	CASSWTAPTYEQYF
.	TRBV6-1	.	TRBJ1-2	TGTGCCAGCAGTCACGGGTCCAACTATGGCTACACCTTC	CASSHGSNYGYTF
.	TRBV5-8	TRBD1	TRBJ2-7	TGTGCCAGCAGCTCCACCGGGACAGCCTACGAGCAGTACTTC	CASSSTGTAYEQYF
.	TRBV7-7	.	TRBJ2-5	TGTGCCAGCAGCTTATGGCAGGGGGAGACCCAGTACTTC	CASSLWQGETQYF
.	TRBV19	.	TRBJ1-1	TGTGCCAGTAGTATCCCGGGACAAGGGGCCCGAACTGAAGCTTTCTTT	CASSIPGQGARTEAFF
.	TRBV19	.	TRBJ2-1	TGTGCTATTCGTAGTAAGCCCGATGAGCAGTTCTTC	CAIRSKPDEQFF
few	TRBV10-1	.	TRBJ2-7	TGCGCCAGCAACGGGGAATCCCACGAGCAGTACTTC	CASNGESHEQYF
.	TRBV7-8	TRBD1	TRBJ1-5	TGTGCCAGCAGCTCCAAACCATACGGGACAGGGTCCAATCAGCCCCAGCATTTT	CASSSKPYGTGSNQPQHF
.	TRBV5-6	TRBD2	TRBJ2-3	TGTGCCAGCAGCTGGGGACTAGCGGGAGGCTCCCCAGATACGCAGTATTTT	CASSWGLAGGSPDTQYF
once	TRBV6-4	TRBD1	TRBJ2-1	TGTGCCAGCAGTGCATTTAGGGGGACAGCTAACAATGAGCAGTTCTTC	CASSAFRGTANNEQFF
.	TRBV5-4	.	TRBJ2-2	TGTGCCAGCAGCCAACCGACAGGCAACACCGGGGAGCTGTTTTTT	CASSQPTGNTGELFF
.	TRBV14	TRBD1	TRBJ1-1	TGTGCCAGCAGCCAGAACAGGGGTGGGAACACTGAAGCTTTCTTT	CASSQNRGGNTEAFF
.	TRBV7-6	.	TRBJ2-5	TGTGCCAGCAGCTTAGCGAGGGGGATCGGGGAGACCCAGTACTTC	CASSLARGIGETQYF
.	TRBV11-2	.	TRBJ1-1	TGTGCCAGCAGCTCTCTACGGGGGAAGTACACTGAAGCTTTCTTT	CASSSLRGKYTEAFF
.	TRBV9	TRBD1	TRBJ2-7	TGTGCCAGCAGCGTAGGGGACAGCTCCTACGAGCAGTACTTC	CASSVGDSSYEQYF
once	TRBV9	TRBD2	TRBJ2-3	TGTGCCAGCAGCCCCGGAAGTCGACGGGTATTAGCGGGAGGCCTTAGCACAGATACGCAGTATTTT	CASSPGSRRVLAGGLSTDTQYF
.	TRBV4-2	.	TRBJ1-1	TGTGCCAGCAGCCAAGACGGGGCTGAAGCTTTCTTT	CASSQDGAEAFF
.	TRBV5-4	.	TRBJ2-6	TGTGCCAGCAGCTTGAAGACAGCGGGGGCCAACGTCCTGACTTTC	CASSLKTAGANVLTF
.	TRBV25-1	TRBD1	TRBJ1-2	TGTGCCAGCAGTGAATATTGGACAGGGGGCGTCGTAATGAATGGCTACACCTTC	CASSEYWTGGVVMNGYTF
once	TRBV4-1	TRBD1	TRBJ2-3	TGCGCCAGCAGCCAAGATATTTCGGGACAGAGGGATACGCAGTATTTT	CASSQDISGQRDTQYF
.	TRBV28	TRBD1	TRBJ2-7	TGTGCCAGCAGTTCAGTGGGACAGCCCTACGAGCAGTACTTC	CASSSVGQPYEQYF
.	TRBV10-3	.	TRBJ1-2	TGTGCCATCAGTGCCGGGGACTATGGCTACACCTTC	CAISAGDYGYTF
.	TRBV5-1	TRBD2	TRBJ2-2	TGCGCCAGCAGCTTGGCCGCTAGCGGGAGTGTAGCCGGGGAGCTGTTTTTT	CASSLAASGSVAGELFF
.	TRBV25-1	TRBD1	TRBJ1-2	TGTGCCAGCAGTACCCCACACTTCGGGACAGGGCATTTCACCTTC	CASSTPHFGTGHFTF
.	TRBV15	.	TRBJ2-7	TGTGCCACCAGAGAGGCCGGACAGAACTACGAGCAGTACTTC	CATREAGQNYEQYF
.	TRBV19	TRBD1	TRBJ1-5	TGTGCCAGTCAGACCGACAGGGCCGGATATCAGCCCCAGCATTTT	CASQTDRAGYQPQHF
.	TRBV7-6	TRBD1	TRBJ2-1	TGTGCCAGCAGCCAAGGACAGGGGAACAATGAGCAGTTCTTC	CASSQGQGNNEQFF
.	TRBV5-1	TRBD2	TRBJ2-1	TGCGCCAGCAGCTTGGTCCCGGGACTAGCGGGGAGGGAGCAGTTCTTC	CASSLVPGLAGREQFF
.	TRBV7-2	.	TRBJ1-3	TGTGCCAGCAGCTTAGGAGGAGACACCATATATTTT	CASSLGGDTIYF